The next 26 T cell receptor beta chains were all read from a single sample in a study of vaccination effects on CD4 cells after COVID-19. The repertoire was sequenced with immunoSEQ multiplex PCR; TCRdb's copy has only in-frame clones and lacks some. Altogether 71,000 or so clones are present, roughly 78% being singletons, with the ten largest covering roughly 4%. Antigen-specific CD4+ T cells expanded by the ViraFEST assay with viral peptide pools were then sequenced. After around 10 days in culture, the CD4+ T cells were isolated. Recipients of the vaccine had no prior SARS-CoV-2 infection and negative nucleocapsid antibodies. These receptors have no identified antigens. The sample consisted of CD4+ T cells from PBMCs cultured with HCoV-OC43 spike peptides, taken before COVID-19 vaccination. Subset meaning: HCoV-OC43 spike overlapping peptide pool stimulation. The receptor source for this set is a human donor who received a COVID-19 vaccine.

The chain's CDR3 is CASSPRTQVGMNTEAFF. In nucleotides, the CDR3 is TGTGCCAGCAGCCCAAGGACCCAAGTGGGGATGAACACTGAAGCTTTCTTT. The J gene is TRBJ1-1, the V gene TRBV7-2; D gene unclear. Germline V gene lookup returns CDR1 SGHTA and CDR2 FQGNSA. Trimming left V 5 bases short and J 0 bases short, with 19 bases between. This CDR3 contains 17 residues.

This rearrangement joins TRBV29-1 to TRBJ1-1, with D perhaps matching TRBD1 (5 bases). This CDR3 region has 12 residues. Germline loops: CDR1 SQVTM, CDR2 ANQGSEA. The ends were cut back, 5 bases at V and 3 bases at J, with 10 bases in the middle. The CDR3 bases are TGCAGCGTTTCCCGGGGGGACACTGAAGCTTTCTTT. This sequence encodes CSVSRGDTEAFF.

CDR3 protein: CASSFLSSGANVLTF. Written as DNA, the CDR3 is TGTGCCAGCAGCTTTTTAAGCTCTGGGGCCAACGTCCTGACTTTC. The V and J genes are TRBV7-9 and TRBJ2-6, with unresolved D. Trimming pared 3 bases from V and 0 bases from J, leaving 6 bases between. Germline CDR1 is SEHNR and CDR2 is FQNEAQ (reference sequence). The CDR3 runs 15 residues.

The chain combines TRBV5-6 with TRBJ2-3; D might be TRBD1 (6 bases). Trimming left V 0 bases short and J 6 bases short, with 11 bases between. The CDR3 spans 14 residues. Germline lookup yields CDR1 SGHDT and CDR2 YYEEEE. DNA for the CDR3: TGTGCCAGCAGCTTGGCGAGGGGGTCGGATACGCAGTATTTT. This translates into CASSLARGSDTQYF. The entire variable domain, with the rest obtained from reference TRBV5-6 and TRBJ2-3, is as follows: DAGVTQSPTHLIKTRGQQVTLRCSPKSGHDTVSWYQQALGQGPQFIFQYYEEEERQRGNFPDRFSGHQFPNYSSELNVNALLLGDSALYLCASSLARGSDTQYFGPGTRLTVL.

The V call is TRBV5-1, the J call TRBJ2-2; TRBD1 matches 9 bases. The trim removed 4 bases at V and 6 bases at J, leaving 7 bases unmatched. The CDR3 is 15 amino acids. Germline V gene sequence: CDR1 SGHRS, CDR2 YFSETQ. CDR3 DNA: TGCGCCAGCAGCCCCCGAACAGGGGGCCCCGGGGAGCTGTTTTTT. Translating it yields CASSPRTGGPGELFF.

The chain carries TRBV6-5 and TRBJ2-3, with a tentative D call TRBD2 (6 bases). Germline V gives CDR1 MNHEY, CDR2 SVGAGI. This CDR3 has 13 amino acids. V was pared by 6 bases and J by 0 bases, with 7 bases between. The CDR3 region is CASRRDSTDTQYF. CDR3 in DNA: TGTGCCAGCAGGCGGGACAGCACAGATACGCAGTATTTT.

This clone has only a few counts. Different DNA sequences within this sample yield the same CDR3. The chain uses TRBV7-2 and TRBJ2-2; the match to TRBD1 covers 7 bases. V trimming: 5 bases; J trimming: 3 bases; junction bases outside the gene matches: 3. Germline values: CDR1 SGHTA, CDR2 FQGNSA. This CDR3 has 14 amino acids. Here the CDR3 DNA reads TGTGCCAGCAGCCTCCAGGGGGACACCGGGGAGCTGTTTTTT. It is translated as CASSLQGDTGELFF.

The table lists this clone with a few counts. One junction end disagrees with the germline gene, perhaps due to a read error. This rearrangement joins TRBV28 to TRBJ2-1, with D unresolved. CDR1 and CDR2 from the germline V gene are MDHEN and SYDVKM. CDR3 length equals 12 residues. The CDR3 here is CATSSSYNEQFF. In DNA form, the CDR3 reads TGTGCCACCAGTAGCTCCTACAATGAGCAGTTCTTC.

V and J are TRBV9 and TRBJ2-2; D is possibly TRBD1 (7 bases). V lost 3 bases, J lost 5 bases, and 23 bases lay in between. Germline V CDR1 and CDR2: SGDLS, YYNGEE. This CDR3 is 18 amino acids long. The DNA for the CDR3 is TGTGCCAGCAGCGCCCCCCCGGGGCAGGGGGGAAATACCGGGGAGCTGTTTTTT. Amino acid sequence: CASSAPPGQGGNTGELFF.

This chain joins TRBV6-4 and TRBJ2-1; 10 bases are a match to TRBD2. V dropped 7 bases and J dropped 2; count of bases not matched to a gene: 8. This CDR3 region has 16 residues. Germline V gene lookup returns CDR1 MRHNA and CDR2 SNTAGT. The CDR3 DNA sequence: TGTGCCAGCAAAAAGCGAGCGGGGGGGCCCTACAATGAGCAGTTCTTC. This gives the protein CASKKRAGGPYNEQFF.

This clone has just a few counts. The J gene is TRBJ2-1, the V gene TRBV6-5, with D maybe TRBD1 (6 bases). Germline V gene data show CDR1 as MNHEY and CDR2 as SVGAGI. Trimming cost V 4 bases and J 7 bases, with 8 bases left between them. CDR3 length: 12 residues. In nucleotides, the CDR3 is TGTGCCAGCAGTTGGGGACAAAATGAGCAGTTCTTC. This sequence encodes CASSWGQNEQFF.

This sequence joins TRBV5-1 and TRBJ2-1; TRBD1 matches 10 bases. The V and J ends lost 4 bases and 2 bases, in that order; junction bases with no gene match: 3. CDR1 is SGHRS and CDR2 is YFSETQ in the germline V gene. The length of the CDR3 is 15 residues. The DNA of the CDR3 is TGCGCCAGCAGCCCGGGACAGGGGACCTACAATGAGCAGTTCTTC. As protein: CASSPGQGTYNEQFF.

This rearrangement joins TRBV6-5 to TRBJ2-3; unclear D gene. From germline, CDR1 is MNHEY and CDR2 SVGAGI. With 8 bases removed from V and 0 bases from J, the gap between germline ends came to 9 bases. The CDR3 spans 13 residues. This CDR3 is CASRSPSTDTQYF. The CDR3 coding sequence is TGTGCCAGCCGAAGTCCTAGCACAGATACGCAGTATTTT.

CDR3 coding DNA: TGTGCCAGCCCCTCAACGGGGCAGCCCAAAAACAATGAGCAGTTCTTC. As protein: CASPSTGQPKNNEQFF. The chain uses TRBV5-8 and TRBJ2-1; D possibly uses TRBD1 or TRBD2 (5 bases each). The CDR3 runs to 16 residues. With 7 bases removed from V and 5 bases from J, the gap between germline ends came to 22 bases. CDR1 and CDR2 from the germline V gene are SGHTS and YDEGEE.

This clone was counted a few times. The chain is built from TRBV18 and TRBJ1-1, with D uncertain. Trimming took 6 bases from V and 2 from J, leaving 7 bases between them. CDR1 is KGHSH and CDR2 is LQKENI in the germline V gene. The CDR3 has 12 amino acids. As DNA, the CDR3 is TGTGCCAGCTCCCGGGAAAACACTGAAGCTTTCTTT. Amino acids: CASSRENTEAFF. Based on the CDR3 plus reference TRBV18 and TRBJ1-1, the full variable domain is NAGVMQNPRHLVRRRGQEARLRCSPMKGHSHVYWYRQLPEEGLKFMVYLQKENIIDESGMPKERFSAEFPKEGPSILRIQQVVRGDSAAYFCASSRENTEAFFGQGTRLTVV.

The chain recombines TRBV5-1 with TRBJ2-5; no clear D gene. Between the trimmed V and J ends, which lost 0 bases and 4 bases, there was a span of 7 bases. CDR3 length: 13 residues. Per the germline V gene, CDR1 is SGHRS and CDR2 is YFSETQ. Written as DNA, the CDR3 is TGCGCCAGCAGCTTGGATAAGGGAGAGACCCAGTACTTC. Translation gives CASSLDKGETQYF. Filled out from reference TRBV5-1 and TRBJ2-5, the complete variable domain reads KAGVTQTPRYLIKTRGQQVTLSCSPISGHRSVSWYQQTPGQGLQFLFEYFSETQRNKGNFPGRFSGRQFSNSRSEMNVSTLELGDSALYLCASSLDKGETQYFGPGTRLLVL.

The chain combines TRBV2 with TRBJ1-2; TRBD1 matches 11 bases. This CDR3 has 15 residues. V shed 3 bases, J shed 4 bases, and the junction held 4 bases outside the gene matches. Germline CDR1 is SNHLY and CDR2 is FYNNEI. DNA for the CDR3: TGTGCCAGCAGTGATAGCGGACAGGGGGCCTATGGCTACACCTTC. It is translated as CASSDSGQGAYGYTF.

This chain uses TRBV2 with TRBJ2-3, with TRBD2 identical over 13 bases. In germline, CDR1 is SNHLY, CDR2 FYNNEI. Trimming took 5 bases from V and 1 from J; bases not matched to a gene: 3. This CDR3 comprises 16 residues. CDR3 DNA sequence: TGTGCCAGCAGTTTAGGACTAGCGGGGGGCACAGATACGCAGTATTTT. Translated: CASSLGLAGGTDTQYF. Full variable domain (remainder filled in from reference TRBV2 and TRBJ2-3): EPEVTQTPSHQVTQMGQEVILRCVPISNHLYFYWYRQILGQKVEFLVSFYNNEISEKSEIFDDQFSVERPDGSNFTLKIRSTKLEDSAMYFCASSLGLAGGTDTQYFGPGTRLTVL.

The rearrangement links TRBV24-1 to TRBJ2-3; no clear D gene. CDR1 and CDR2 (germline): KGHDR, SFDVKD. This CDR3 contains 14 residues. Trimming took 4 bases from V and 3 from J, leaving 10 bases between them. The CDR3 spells CATSDPRLTDTQYF. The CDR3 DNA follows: TGTGCCACCAGTGACCCCAGGTTAACAGATACGCAGTATTTT.

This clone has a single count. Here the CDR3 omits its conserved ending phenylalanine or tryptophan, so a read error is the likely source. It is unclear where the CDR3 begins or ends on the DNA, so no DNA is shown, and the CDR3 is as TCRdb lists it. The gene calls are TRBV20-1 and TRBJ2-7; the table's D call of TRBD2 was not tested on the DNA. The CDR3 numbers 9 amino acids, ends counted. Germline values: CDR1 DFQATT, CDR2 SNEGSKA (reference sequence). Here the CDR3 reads CSARVPAFS.

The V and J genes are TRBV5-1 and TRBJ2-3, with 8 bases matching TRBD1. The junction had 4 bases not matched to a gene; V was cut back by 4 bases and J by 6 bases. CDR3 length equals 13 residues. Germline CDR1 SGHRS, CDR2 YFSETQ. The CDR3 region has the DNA TGCGCCAGCAGCCGGCAGGGGGCCGATACGCAGTATTTT. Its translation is CASSRQGADTQYF.

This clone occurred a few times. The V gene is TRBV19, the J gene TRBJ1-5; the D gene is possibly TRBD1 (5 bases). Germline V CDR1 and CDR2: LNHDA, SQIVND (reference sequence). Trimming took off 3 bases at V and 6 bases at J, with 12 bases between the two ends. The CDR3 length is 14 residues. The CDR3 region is CASSITQGRQPQHF. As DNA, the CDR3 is TGTGCCAGTAGTATCACGCAGGGACGTCAGCCCCAGCATTTT.

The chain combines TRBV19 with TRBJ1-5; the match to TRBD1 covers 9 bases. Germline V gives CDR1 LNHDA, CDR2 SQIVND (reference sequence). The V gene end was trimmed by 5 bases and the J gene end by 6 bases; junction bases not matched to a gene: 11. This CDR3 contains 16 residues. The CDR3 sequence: CASSANRDRAFQPQHF. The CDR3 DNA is TGTGCCAGTAGTGCCAACCGGGACAGGGCCTTTCAGCCCCAGCATTTT.

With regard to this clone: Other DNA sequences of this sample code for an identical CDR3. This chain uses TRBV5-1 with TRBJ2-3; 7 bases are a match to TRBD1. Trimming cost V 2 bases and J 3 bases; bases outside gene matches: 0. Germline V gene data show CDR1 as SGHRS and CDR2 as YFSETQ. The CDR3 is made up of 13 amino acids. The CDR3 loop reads CASSLQGTDTQYF. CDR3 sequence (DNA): TGCGCCAGCAGCTTACAGGGGACAGATACGCAGTATTTT.

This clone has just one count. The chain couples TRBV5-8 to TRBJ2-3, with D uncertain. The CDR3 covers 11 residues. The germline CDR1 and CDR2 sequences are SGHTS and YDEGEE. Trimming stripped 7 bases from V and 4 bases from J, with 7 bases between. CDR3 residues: CASPGADTQYF. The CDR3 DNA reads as TGTGCCAGCCCGGGCGCAGATACGCAGTATTTT. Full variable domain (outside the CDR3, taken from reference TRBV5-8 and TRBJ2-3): EAGVTQSPTHLIKTRGQQATLRCSPISGHTSVYWYQQALGLGLQFLLWYDEGEERNRGNFPPRFSGRQFPNYSSELNVNALELEDSALYLCASPGADTQYFGPGTRLTVL.

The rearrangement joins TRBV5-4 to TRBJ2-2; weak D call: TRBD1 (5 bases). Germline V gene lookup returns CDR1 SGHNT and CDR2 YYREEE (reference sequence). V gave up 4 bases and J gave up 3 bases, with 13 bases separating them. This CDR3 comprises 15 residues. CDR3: CASSLPGSHTGELFF. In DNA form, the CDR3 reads TGTGCCAGCAGCCTCCCAGGGTCTCACACCGGGGAGCTGTTTTTT.